In this sample, the clone carrying this T cell receptor beta chain turned up once. Its specificity is unknown. The record originates from a study of T cell responses to AZD1222 COVID-19 vaccine. Trimming removed 0 bases at V and 3 bases at J, with 6 bases between. Germline lookup yields CDR1 SGHRS and CDR2 YFSETQ. The CDR3 length is 13 residues. TCRdb's copy holds only in-frame clones and misses some; the assay was immunoSEQ multiplex PCR. The data contain under 200,000 clones, around 93% of them singletons. Whole-study results and caveats: Spike-specific TCR repertoires showed rising breadth and depth after two AZD1222 doses. The donor cohort was predominantly white British with a female majority, and clonal diversity may have been underestimated. The peak T cell response came first, and repertoires were sampled only after it.

The sequenced sample was peripheral blood, obtained on day 0 of AZD1222 vaccination. The chain has TRBV5-1 and TRBJ1-2; D gene unclear. The sequence came from an adult in good health. CDR3 sequence reads: CASSLALHYGYTF. CDR3 DNA: TGCGCCAGCAGCTTGGCACTCCACTATGGCTACACCTTC.